This TCR beta chain was recorded in a study of control samples from healthy donors and cancer patients. Repertoires were generated with immunoSEQ multiplex PCR, while TCRdb's copy carries only in-frame clones and drops some. Of 150,000 to 160,000 clones detected, about 93% appear once; the ten largest clones hold 2% to 2.5%. CDR1 and CDR2 from the germline V gene are SNHLY and FYNNEI. V was clipped by 5 bases and J by 6 bases, with 23 bases between them. The CDR3 covers 17 residues. This clonotype was obtained from a man aged 50 to 59 in good health. The material sequenced was blood. The chain has TRBV2 and TRBJ1-5; D is undetermined. CDR3 DNA sequence: TGTGCCAGCAGTCAACAACCTTGGGGTAGGGAGGCTCAGCCCCAGCATTTT. Protein sequence: CASSQQPWGREAQPQHF. The whole variable domain, remainder taken from reference TRBV2 and TRBJ1-5, is EPEVTQTPSHQVTQMGQEVILRCVPISNHLYFYWYRQILGQKVEFLVSFYNNEISEKSEIFDDQFSVERPDGSNFTLKIRSTKLEDSAMYFCASSQQPWGREAQPQHFGDGTRLSIL.